These 2 T cell receptor beta chains originate from one sample sequenced in a study of T cell responses to AZD1222 COVID-19 vaccine. Some clones are missing from TCRdb's copy, which holds only in-frame ones; the method was immunoSEQ multiplex PCR. The data contain approximately 120,000 clones, roughly 88% of them singletons. The source material was peripheral blood, sampled on day 0 of MenACWY control vaccination. The receptors were sampled from an adult in good health.

As regards this clone: The identical CDR3 is also encoded by other nucleotide sequences in the sample. V gene TRBV12-3 or TRBV12-4 combines with J gene TRBJ1-1; no clear D gene. CDR3 length: 13 residues. Trimming took off 3 bases at V and 1 base at J, with 6 bases between the two ends. As DNA, the CDR3 is TGTGCCAGCAGTTTTGGTTCGAACACTGAAGCTTTCTTT. Protein product: CASSFGSNTEAFF.

The chain combines TRBV9 with TRBJ2-1, with D uncertain. The CDR3 is made up of 17 amino acids. V was trimmed by 0 bases and J by 0 bases, leaving 13 bases between them. The germline V gene encodes CDR1 SGDLS and CDR2 YYNGEE. Here the CDR3 reads CASSVAQGPSSYNEQFF. The CDR3 region has the DNA TGTGCCAGCAGCGTAGCTCAAGGCCCGAGCTCCTACAATGAGCAGTTCTTC.